This T cell receptor beta chain was obtained from a study of blood T cell repertoires in COVID-19. Enrollees, about 18 to 89 years old, lived in fewer than 25 US areas. Clinical histories supplied by participants themselves formed the basis of cohort assignment. This CDR3 has 16 residues. Trimming cost V 5 bases and J 4 bases; bases outside gene matches: 11. Germline CDR1 reads LNHDA; CDR2 reads SQIVND (reference sequence). Measured with immunoSEQ multiplex PCR; TCRdb has only the in-frame clones, and not every one. The repertoire holds fewer than 350,000 clones, with 89% as singletons. The chain has TRBV19 and TRBJ1-2; TRBD1 agrees at 9 bases. This clonotype originated in a man aged 55 to 70 who had recovered from COVID-19. Input material: PBMCs or T cells enriched from blood (not recorded which). In DNA form, the CDR3 reads TGTGCCAGTAGTTGGAGTGGGACAGGGTATAGCTATGGCTACACCTTC. Translating gives CASSWSGTGYSYGYTF.